This TCR beta chain was found in a study of cytomegalovirus exposure and HLA in healthy donors. Germline V gene sequence: CDR1 SGHAT, CDR2 FQNNGV. The V and J ends lost 0 bases and 4 bases, in that order; junction bases with no gene match: 11. This CDR3 spans 18 amino acids. 13 Jbeta primers and 60 Vbeta primers were used for the PCR. The table came from immunoSEQ multiplex PCR; TCRdb's copy has only in-frame clones and leaves some out. The sample has around 91,000 clones; 64% are singletons. The J gene is TRBJ2-5, the V gene TRBV11-2; 10 nucleotides agree with TRBD2. Sample: PBMCs. This clonotype originated in a man in his fifties or sixties in good health and CMV-seronegative. The CDR3 sequence: CASSLESPQRGGRETQYF. CDR3 bases: TGTGCCAGCAGCTTAGAGTCCCCCCAGCGGGGGGGCCGAGAGACCCAGTACTTC. Looking up the rest from reference TRBV11-2 and TRBJ2-5 gives the full variable domain: EAGVAQSPRYKIIEKRQSVAFWCNPISGHATLYWYQQILGQGPKLLIQFQNNGVVDDSQLPKDRFSAERLKGVDSTLKIQPAKLEDSAVYLCASSLESPQRGGRETQYFGPGTRLLVL.